This TCR beta chain is from a study of blood T cell repertoires in COVID-19. Profiled with immunoSEQ multiplex PCR; TCRdb holds only in-frame clones, not every one. The table records 80,000 to 90,000 clones, 86% of them present only once. The CDR3 covers 14 residues. The germline V and J ends were trimmed by 4 bases and 6 bases, with 13 bases remaining between them. Looked up from germline, CDR1 is LGHDT and CDR2 is YNNKEL (reference sequence). The TCR comes from a man older than 75 with active or convalescent COVID-19. V is TRBV3-1 (or the pseudogene TRBV3-2) and J is TRBJ1-5, with D possibly TRBD1 on 6 matching bases. The material sequenced was peripheral blood. The CDR3 loop reads CASSPRQVGQPQHF. CDR3 coding DNA: TGTGCCAGCAGCCCCCGACAGGTTGGTCAGCCCCAGCATTTT.